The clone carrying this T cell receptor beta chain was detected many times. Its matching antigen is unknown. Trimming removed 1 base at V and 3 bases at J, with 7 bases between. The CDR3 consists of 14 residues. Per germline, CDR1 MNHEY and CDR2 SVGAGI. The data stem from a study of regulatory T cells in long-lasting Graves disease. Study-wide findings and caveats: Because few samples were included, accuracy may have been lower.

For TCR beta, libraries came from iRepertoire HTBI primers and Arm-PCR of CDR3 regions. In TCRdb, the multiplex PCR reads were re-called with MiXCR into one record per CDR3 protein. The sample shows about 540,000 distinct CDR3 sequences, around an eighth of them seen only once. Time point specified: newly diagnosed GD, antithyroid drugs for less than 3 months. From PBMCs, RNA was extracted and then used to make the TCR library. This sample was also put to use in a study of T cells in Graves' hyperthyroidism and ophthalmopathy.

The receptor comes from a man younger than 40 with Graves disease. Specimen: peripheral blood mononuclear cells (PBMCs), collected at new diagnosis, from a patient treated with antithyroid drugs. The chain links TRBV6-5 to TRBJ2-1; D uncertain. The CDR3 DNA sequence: TGTGCCAGCAGTTACTTGGGGTACTACAATGAGCAGTTCTTC. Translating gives CASSYLGYYNEQFF.